One and the same sample provided the 12 T cell receptor beta chains below, sequenced in a study of PD-1 blockade in mismatch repair-deficient tumors. Only in-frame clones appear in the TCRdb table, and some are missing; sequencing was by immunoSEQ multiplex PCR. This sample has about 34,000 clones; around 80% occur once, and the top ten carry around 3.4%. Here the sequenced sample was PBMCs, taken approximately 6 weeks after starting pembrolizumab. The receptors stem from an adult with mismatch repair-deficient cancer.

The chain links TRBV5-1 to TRBJ2-1; D is perhaps TRBD2 (7 bases). Looked up from germline, CDR1 is SGHRS and CDR2 is YFSETQ. CDR3 length: 15 residues. The V end was cut by 1 base, the J end by 5 bases, with 13 bases between. The CDR3 DNA is TGCGCCAGCAGCTTGTGGGGGGGCCCCGACAATGAGCAGTTCTTC. The encoded protein is CASSLWGGPDNEQFF.

This clone has only one observation. V is TRBV5-4 and J is TRBJ1-1, with TRBD1 identical over 7 bases. Germline loops: CDR1 SGHNT, CDR2 YYREEE (reference sequence). The length of the CDR3 is 14 residues. Trimming cost V 4 bases and J 3 bases; bases outside gene matches: 6. The CDR3 DNA sequence: TGTGCCAGCAGCGCATTTACAGGGGACACTGAAGCTTTCTTT. This sequence encodes CASSAFTGDTEAFF.

The rearrangement links TRBV30 to TRBJ1-1, with 7 bases matching TRBD1. Germline loops: CDR1 GTSNPN, CDR2 SVGIG (reference sequence). Trimming cost V 4 bases and J 2 bases; bases outside gene matches: 16. The CDR3 runs to 17 residues. The CDR3 DNA follows: TGTGCCTGGATTAACCCTTCCAGGGGGAGAGGAAACACTGAAGCTTTCTTT. Translation gives CAWINPSRGRGNTEAFF.

This clone was detected once. The chain couples TRBV7-3 to TRBJ2-3; 9 bases match TRBD2. The CDR3 is made up of 14 amino acids. Germline assignment: CDR1 SGHTA and CDR2 FQGTGA. The V segment lost 5 bases and the J segment 4 bases; nucleotides outside the gene matches: 4. The CDR3 DNA sequence: TGTGCCAGCAGCAACCTAGCGGGGTCAGATACGCAGTATTTT. Its protein is CASSNLAGSDTQYF.

V gene TRBV2 combines with J gene TRBJ2-3; D might be TRBD2 (6 bases). V lost 9 bases, J lost 2 bases, and 24 bases lay in between. Germline assignment: CDR1 SNHLY and CDR2 FYNNEI. The CDR3 extends over 17 amino acids. In DNA, the CDR3 is TGTGCCAGGACTGGTGGAGGGCAAGAAGCGGACACAGATACGCAGTATTTT. It is translated as CARTGGGQEADTDTQYF.

The genes are TRBV20-1 and TRBJ1-1, with D hard to call. The CDR3 is 11 amino acids. Per germline, CDR1 DFQATT and CDR2 SNEGSKA (reference sequence). CDR3 residues: CSSYKNTEAFF. The CDR3 DNA reads TGCAGCTCTTATAAGAACACTGAAGCTTTCTTT.

This clone was counted a few times. This chain connects TRBV19 to TRBJ2-7; 7 bases match TRBD2. With V trimmed by 4 bases and J by 3 bases, 18 bases remained unmatched. CDR1 LNHDA and CDR2 SQIVND come from the germline V gene (reference sequence). This CDR3 comprises 18 residues. The CDR3 loop is CASSSLCPSGRIYYEQYF. The CDR3 region has the DNA TGTGCCAGTAGTAGTCTATGCCCATCCGGGAGGATTTACTACGAGCAGTACTTC.

With regard to this clone: The germline gene is not matched at one end of the junction; a read error may be the cause. Other DNA sequences of this sample code for an identical CDR3. The chain has TRBV5-6 and TRBJ2-3; D is possibly TRBD1 or TRBD2 (6 bases each). In germline, CDR1 is SGHDT, CDR2 YYEEEE. The CDR3 length is 11 residues. The CDR3 reads CASRGGDTQYF. The CDR3 DNA is TGCGCCAGCAGGGGAGGAGATACGCAGTATTTT.

This chain joins TRBV7-9 and TRBJ1-2; D ambiguous. The CDR3 loop spans 12 amino acids. V was cut by 6 bases and J by 5 bases, with 10 bases left in between. Germline V lookup: CDR1 SEHNR, CDR2 FQNEAQ (reference sequence). The chain's CDR3 is CASRGSGYGYTF. In DNA form, the CDR3 reads TGTGCCAGCAGGGGCTCCGGTTATGGCTACACCTTC.

The V gene is TRBV19, the J gene TRBJ2-7, with 7 positions matching TRBD1. This CDR3 has 14 residues. V was pared by 3 bases and J by 2 bases, with 4 bases of the junction left unmatched. CDR1 is LNHDA and CDR2 is SQIVND in the germline V gene (reference sequence). Here the CDR3 DNA reads TGTGCCAGTAGTATTGGGCAGGGGGCCTACGAGCAGTACTTC. Its translation is CASSIGQGAYEQYF.

The chain employs TRBV18 and TRBJ1-5; a possible D gene is TRBD1 (6 bases). In germline, CDR1 is KGHSH, CDR2 LQKENI. This CDR3 spans 17 amino acids. V lost 4 bases, J lost 6 bases, and 22 bases lay in between. The CDR3 bases are TGTGCCAGCTCACAGGGGGACATTATAGAGGTTGGTCAGCCCCAGCATTTT. Amino acid sequence: CASSQGDIIEVGQPQHF.

The chain recombines TRBV6-6 with TRBJ1-1; D not certain. The germline V gene encodes CDR1 MNHNY and CDR2 SVGAGI (reference sequence). V dropped 6 bases and J dropped 0 bases, with 8 bases sitting between them. The CDR3 totals 13 residues. The CDR3 reads CASRRGLNTEAFF. The CDR3 coding sequence is TGTGCCAGCAGACGAGGGTTGAACACTGAAGCTTTCTTT.